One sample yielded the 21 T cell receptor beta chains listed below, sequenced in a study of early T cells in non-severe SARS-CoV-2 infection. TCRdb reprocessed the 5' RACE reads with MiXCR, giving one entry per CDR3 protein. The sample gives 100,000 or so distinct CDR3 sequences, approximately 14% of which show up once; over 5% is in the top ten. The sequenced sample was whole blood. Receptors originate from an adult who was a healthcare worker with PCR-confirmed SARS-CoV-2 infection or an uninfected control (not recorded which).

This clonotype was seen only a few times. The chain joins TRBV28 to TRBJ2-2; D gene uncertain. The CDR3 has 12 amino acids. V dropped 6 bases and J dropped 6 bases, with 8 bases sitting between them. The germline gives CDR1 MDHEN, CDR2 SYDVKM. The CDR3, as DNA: TGTGCCAGCAGGGTATTCGCCGGGGAGCTGTTTTTT. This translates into CASRVFAGELFF.

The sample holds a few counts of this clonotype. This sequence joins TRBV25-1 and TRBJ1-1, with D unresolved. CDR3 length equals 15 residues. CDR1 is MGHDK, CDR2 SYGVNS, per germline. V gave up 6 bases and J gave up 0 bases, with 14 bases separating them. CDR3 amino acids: CASRANRRLNTEAFF. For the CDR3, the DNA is TGTGCCAGCAGGGCGAATAGACGGCTGAACACTGAAGCTTTCTTT.

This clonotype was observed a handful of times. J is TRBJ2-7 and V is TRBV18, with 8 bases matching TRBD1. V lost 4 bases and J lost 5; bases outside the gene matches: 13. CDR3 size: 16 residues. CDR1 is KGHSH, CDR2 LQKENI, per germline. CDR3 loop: CASSLRGTGNSNEQYF. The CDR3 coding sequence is TGTGCCAGCTCACTACGCGGGACAGGTAATAGCAACGAGCAGTACTTC.

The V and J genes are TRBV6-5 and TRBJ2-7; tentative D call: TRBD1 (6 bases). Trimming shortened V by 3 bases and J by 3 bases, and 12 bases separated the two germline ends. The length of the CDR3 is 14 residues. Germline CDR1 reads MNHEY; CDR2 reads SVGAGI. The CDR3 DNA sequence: TGTGCCAGCAGTTATGAACAGGGTAGCTACGAGCAGTACTTC. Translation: CASSYEQGSYEQYF.

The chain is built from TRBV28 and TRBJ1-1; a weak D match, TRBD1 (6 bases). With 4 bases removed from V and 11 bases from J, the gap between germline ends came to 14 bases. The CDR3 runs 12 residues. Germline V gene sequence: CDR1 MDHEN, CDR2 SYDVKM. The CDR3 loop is CASSWAGANAFF. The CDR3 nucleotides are TGTGCCAGCAGTTGGGCGGGGGCGAATGCTTTCTTT.

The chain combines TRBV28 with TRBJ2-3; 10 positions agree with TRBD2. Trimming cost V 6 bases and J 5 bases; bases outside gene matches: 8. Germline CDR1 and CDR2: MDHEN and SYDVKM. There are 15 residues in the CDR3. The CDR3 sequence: CASSSLAGAGDTQYF. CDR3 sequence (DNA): TGTGCCAGCAGCTCGCTAGCGGGAGCGGGAGATACGCAGTATTTT.

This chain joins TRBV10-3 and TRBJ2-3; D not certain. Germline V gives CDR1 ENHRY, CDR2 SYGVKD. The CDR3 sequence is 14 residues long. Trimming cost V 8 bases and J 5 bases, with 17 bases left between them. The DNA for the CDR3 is TGTGCCATCTTCGACGGCATGCGAGGAGATACGCAGTATTTT. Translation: CAIFDGMRGDTQYF.

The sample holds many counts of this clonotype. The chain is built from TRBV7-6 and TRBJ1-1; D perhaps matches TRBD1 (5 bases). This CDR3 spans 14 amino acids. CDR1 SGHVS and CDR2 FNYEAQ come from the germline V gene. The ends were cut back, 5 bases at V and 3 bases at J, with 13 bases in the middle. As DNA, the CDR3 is TGTGCCAGCAGCACCGGGACGGAATACACTGAAGCTTTCTTT. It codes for CASSTGTEYTEAFF. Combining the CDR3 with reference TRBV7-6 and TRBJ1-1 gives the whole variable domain GAGVSQSPRYKVTKRGQDVALRCDPISGHVSLYWYRQALGQGPEFLTYFNYEAQQDKSGLPNDRFSAERPEGSISTLTIQRTEQRDSAMYRCASSTGTEYTEAFFGQGTRLTVV.

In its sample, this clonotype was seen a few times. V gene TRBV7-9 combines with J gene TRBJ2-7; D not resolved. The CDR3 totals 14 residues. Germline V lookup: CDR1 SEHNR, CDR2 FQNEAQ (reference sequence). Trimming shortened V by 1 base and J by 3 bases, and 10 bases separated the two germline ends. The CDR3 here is CASSLGASFYEQYF. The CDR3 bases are TGTGCCAGCAGCTTAGGGGCCTCCTTCTACGAGCAGTACTTC.

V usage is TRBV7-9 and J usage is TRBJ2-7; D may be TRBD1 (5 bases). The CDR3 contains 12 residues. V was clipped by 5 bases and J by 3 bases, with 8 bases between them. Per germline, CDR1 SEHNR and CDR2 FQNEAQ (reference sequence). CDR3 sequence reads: CASSQDIYEQYF. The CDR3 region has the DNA TGTGCCAGCAGCCAGGACATCTACGAGCAGTACTTC.

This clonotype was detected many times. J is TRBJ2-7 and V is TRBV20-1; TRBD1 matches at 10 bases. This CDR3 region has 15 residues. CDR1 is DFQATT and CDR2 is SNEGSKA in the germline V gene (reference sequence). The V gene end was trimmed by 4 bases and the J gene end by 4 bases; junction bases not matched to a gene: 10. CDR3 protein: CSATNRQGALYEQYF. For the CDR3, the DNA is TGCAGTGCTACCAACCGACAGGGGGCTTTGTACGAGCAGTACTTC.

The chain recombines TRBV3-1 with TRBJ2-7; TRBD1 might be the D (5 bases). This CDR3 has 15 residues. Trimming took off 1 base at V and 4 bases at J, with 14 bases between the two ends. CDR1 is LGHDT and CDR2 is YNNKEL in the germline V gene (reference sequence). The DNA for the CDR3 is TGTGCCAGCAGCCAAGGGCAGGGTCGTCCATACGAGCAGTACTTC. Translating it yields CASSQGQGRPYEQYF.

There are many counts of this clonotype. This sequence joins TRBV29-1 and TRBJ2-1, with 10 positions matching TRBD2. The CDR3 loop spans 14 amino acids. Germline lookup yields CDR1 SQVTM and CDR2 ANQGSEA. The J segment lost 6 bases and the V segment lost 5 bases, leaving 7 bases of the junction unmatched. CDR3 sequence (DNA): TGCAGCGTTCCTCTAGCGGGAGTGGGCAATGAGCAGTTCTTC. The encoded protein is CSVPLAGVGNEQFF.

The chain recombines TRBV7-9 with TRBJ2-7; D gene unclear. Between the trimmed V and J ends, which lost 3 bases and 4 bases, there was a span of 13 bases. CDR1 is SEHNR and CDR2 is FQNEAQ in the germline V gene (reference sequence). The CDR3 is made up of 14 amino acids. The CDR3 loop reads CASSLSLSTYEQYF. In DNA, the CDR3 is TGTGCCAGCAGCTTGAGTCTCTCCACTTACGAGCAGTACTTC.

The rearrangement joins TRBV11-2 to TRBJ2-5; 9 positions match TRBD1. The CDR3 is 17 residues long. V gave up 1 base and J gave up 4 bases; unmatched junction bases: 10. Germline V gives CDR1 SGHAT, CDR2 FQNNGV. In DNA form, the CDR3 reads TGTGCCAGCAGCTTAGGACAGGGGGAACTCTGGGGAGAGACCCAGTACTTC. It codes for CASSLGQGELWGETQYF.

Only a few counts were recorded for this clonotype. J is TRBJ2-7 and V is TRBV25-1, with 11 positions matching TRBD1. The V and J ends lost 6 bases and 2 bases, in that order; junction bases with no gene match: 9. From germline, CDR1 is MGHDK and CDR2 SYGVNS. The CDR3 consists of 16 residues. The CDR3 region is CASSPTPGQGAYEQYF. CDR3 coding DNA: TGTGCCAGCAGCCCAACCCCGGGACAGGGGGCCTACGAGCAGTACTTC.

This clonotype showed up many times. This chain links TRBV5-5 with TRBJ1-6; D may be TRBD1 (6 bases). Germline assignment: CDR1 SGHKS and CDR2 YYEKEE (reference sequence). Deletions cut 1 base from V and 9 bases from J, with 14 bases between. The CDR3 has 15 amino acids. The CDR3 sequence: CASSLTMTGGSPLHF. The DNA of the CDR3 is TGTGCCAGCAGCTTGACCATGACAGGTGGTTCACCCCTCCACTTT.

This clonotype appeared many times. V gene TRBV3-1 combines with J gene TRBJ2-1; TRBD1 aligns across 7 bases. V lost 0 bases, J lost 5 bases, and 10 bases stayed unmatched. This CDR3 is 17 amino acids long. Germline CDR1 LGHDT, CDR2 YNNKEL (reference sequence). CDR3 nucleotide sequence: TGTGCCAGCAGCCAAGATCGGCCCGGGACAGCCGACAATGAGCAGTTCTTC. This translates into CASSQDRPGTADNEQFF.

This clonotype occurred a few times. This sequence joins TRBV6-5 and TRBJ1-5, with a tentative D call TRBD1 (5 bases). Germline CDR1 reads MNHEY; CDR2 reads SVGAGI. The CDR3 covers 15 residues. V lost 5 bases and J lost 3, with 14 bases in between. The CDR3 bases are TGTGCCAGCAGTCTCACCGACAGATCCAATCAGCCCCAGCATTTT. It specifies CASSLTDRSNQPQHF.

CDR3 sequence reads: CASRPRDFPSSGANVLTF. In DNA form, the CDR3 reads TGTGCCAGCAGACCGCGGGACTTCCCGAGCTCTGGGGCCAACGTCCTGACTTTC. The J gene is TRBJ2-6, the V gene TRBV27; tentative D call: TRBD2 (6 bases). The V gene's germline CDR1 is MNHEY and CDR2 SMNVEV (reference sequence). The CDR3 covers 18 residues. Trimming removed 6 bases from V and 0 bases from J, with 18 bases in between.

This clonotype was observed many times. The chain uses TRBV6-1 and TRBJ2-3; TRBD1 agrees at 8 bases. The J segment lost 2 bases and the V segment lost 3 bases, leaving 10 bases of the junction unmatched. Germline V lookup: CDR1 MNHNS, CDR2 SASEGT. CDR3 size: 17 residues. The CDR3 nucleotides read TGTGCCAGCAGTGATCCGGCAAAACAGGGGGTCACAGATACGCAGTATTTT. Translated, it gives CASSDPAKQGVTDTQYF.